Listed below are T cell receptor beta chains from one sample, sequenced in a study of identical twins. TCRdb analysed the 5' RACE reads with MiXCR anew, one entry per CDR3 protein. The sample carries 450,000 to 650,000 distinct CDR3 sequences, 7.5% to 10% recorded once. The data were also submitted as part of a second study, on yellow fever vaccine responses in identical twins.

Sequenced material: PBMCs. The receptors originated from a woman aged 18-29 years in good health. Each CDR3 is given with its conserved first and last residue. The order of the fields is CDR3 protein, CDR3 DNA, clone size, V gene, D gene, J gene. The D gene is left open where the match is weak. Rows give clone size only sometimes, using once, few, many, or a class for an expanded clone.

CDR3 protein: CASSQEEGTGGETQYF; CDR3 DNA: TGTGCCAGCAGCCAAGAAGAGGGGACAGGGGGAGAGACCCAGTACTTC; clone size: many; V gene: TRBV4-2; D gene: TRBD1; J gene: TRBJ2-5
CDR3 protein: CASSLDPAGEKLFF; CDR3 DNA: TGTGCCAGCAGCTTAGATCCGGCGGGAGAAAAACTGTTTTTT; clone size: few; V gene: TRBV11-2; D gene: .; J gene: TRBJ1-4
CDR3 protein: CASSVGREVHGYTF; CDR3 DNA: TGTGCCAGCAGCGTAGGCAGGGAGGTTCATGGCTACACCTTC; clone size: many; V gene: TRBV9; D gene: .; J gene: TRBJ1-2
CDR3 protein: CASRTKRGGSDTQYF; CDR3 DNA: TGTGCCAGCCGCACGAAGCGGGGGGGCTCAGATACGCAGTATTTT; clone size: .; V gene: TRBV12-3/TRBV12-4; D gene: TRBD2; J gene: TRBJ2-3
CDR3 protein: CASSLARIVETQYF; CDR3 DNA: TGTGCCAGCAGCTTAGCGCGAATAGTGGAGACCCAGTACTTC; clone size: .; V gene: TRBV7-2; D gene: .; J gene: TRBJ2-5
CDR3 protein: CASGLVTSGRGWNTGELFF; CDR3 DNA: TGTGCTAGTGGTTTGGTCACTAGCGGGAGGGGGTGGAACACCGGGGAGCTGTTTTTT; clone size: .; V gene: TRBV12-5; D gene: TRBD2; J gene: TRBJ2-2
CDR3 protein: CSATITGGYEQYF; CDR3 DNA: TGCAGTGCTACAATCACAGGGGGCTACGAGCAGTACTTC; clone size: many; V gene: TRBV20-1; D gene: TRBD1; J gene: TRBJ2-7
CDR3 protein: CASSYRTDKETQYF; CDR3 DNA: TGTGCCAGCAGTTACAGGACAGACAAAGAGACCCAGTACTTC; clone size: many; V gene: TRBV12-3/TRBV12-4; D gene: .; J gene: TRBJ2-5
CDR3 protein: CASSPRVQETQYF; CDR3 DNA: TGTGCCAGCAGCCCGCGGGTCCAAGAGACCCAGTACTTC; clone size: many; V gene: TRBV7-3; D gene: .; J gene: TRBJ2-5
CDR3 protein: CASSLGSRSANEQFF; CDR3 DNA: TGCGCCAGCAGCTTGGGGTCTAGGTCGGCTAATGAGCAGTTCTTC; clone size: many; V gene: TRBV5-1; D gene: .; J gene: TRBJ2-1
CDR3 protein: CATCEQTAVVCIRNQPQHF; CDR3 DNA: TGTGCCACCTGCGAGCAGACAGCGGTCGTTTGTATTAGGAATCAGCCCCAGCATTTT; clone size: .; V gene: TRBV12-3/TRBV12-4; D gene: .; J gene: TRBJ1-5
CDR3 protein: CASSLDTWDTQYF; CDR3 DNA: TGTGCCAGCAGCCTGGACACGTGGGATACGCAGTATTTT; clone size: once; V gene: TRBV11-2; D gene: .; J gene: TRBJ2-3
CDR3 protein: CASSRATDVSYQETQYF; CDR3 DNA: TGTGCCAGCTCACGCGCAACGGACGTGTCATATCAAGAGACCCAGTACTTC; clone size: many; V gene: TRBV18; D gene: .; J gene: TRBJ2-5
CDR3 protein: CASSPRFSLAGSTDTQYF; CDR3 DNA: TGTGCCAGCAGCCCCCGTTTTTCACTAGCGGGAAGCACAGATACGCAGTATTTT; clone size: many; V gene: TRBV11-2; D gene: TRBD2; J gene: TRBJ2-3
CDR3 protein: CASSLVRGENTGELFF; CDR3 DNA: TGTGCCAGCAGCTTAGTCAGGGGCGAGAACACCGGGGAGCTGTTTTTT; clone size: .; V gene: TRBV7-2; D gene: .; J gene: TRBJ2-2
CDR3 protein: CASSELAGGPGEQFF; CDR3 DNA: TGTGCCAGCAGTGAGCTAGCGGGAGGGCCGGGTGAGCAGTTCTTC; clone size: .; V gene: TRBV6-1; D gene: TRBD2; J gene: TRBJ2-1
CDR3 protein: CASSPDSGTGELFF; CDR3 DNA: TGCGCCAGCAGCCCGGATAGCGGGACCGGGGAGCTGTTTTTT; clone size: .; V gene: TRBV5-1; D gene: TRBD2; J gene: TRBJ2-2
CDR3 protein: CASSPSKGSTDTQYF; CDR3 DNA: TGTGCCAGCTCACCATCAAAGGGATCCACAGATACGCAGTATTTT; clone size: .; V gene: TRBV18; D gene: .; J gene: TRBJ2-3
CDR3 protein: CSVSFGLYNEQFF; CDR3 DNA: TGCAGCGTTTCTTTCGGACTGTACAATGAGCAGTTCTTC; clone size: many; V gene: TRBV29-1; D gene: .; J gene: TRBJ2-1
CDR3 protein: CASSPGHSNIQYF; CDR3 DNA: TGTGCCAGCAGCCCGGGACATAGTAACATTCAGTACTTC; clone size: .; V gene: TRBV5-6; D gene: .; J gene: TRBJ2-4
CDR3 protein: CSLRPSINEQFF; CDR3 DNA: TGCAGCCTTCGCCCCAGCATCAATGAGCAGTTCTTC; clone size: many; V gene: TRBV29-1; D gene: .; J gene: TRBJ2-1
CDR3 protein: CASSPGQGRTGELFF; CDR3 DNA: TGTGCCAGCAGCCCAGGACAGGGTCGGACCGGGGAGCTGTTTTTT; clone size: many; V gene: TRBV3-1; D gene: TRBD1; J gene: TRBJ2-2
CDR3 protein: CASSNDGGTHNEQFF; CDR3 DNA: TGTGCCAGCAGCAACGACGGGGGGACCCACAATGAGCAGTTCTTC; clone size: few; V gene: TRBV21-1; D gene: .; J gene: TRBJ2-1
CDR3 protein: CASSSLDRDEAFF; CDR3 DNA: TGTGCCAGCAGCTCTCTGGACAGGGATGAAGCTTTCTTT; clone size: many; V gene: TRBV7-2; D gene: TRBD1; J gene: TRBJ1-1
CDR3 protein: CASRDSPTDTQYF; CDR3 DNA: TGTGCCTCCAGGGACAGCCCCACAGATACGCAGTATTTT; clone size: many; V gene: TRBV2; D gene: TRBD1; J gene: TRBJ2-3
CDR3 protein: CASSPQLAELTGELFF; CDR3 DNA: TGTGCCAGCAGCCCCCAGCTAGCGGAACTCACCGGGGAGCTGTTTTTT; clone size: many; V gene: TRBV7-2; D gene: TRBD2; J gene: TRBJ2-2
CDR3 protein: CASSLVEGGPYEQYF; CDR3 DNA: TGTGCCAGCAGCTTAGTGGAGGGAGGCCCCTACGAGCAGTACTTC; clone size: many; V gene: TRBV7-9; D gene: .; J gene: TRBJ2-7
CDR3 protein: CASSEGATYEQYF; CDR3 DNA: TGTGCCAGCAGTGAAGGGGCCACCTACGAGCAGTACTTC; clone size: .; V gene: TRBV6-4; D gene: .; J gene: TRBJ2-7
CDR3 protein: CSARDAAGAPDTQYF; CDR3 DNA: TGCAGTGCTAGAGATGCGGCGGGAGCCCCAGATACGCAGTATTTT; clone size: .; V gene: TRBV20-1; D gene: TRBD2; J gene: TRBJ2-3
CDR3 protein: CASSPTIQETQYF; CDR3 DNA: TGTGCCAGCAGCCCGACAATCCAAGAGACCCAGTACTTC; clone size: many; V gene: TRBV11-1; D gene: .; J gene: TRBJ2-5
CDR3 protein: CASSLAGVGTGELFF; CDR3 DNA: TGTGCCAGCAGCTTAGCCGGAGTTGGGACCGGGGAGCTGTTTTTT; clone size: many; V gene: TRBV7-2; D gene: .; J gene: TRBJ2-2
CDR3 protein: CASSFRAAYEQYF; CDR3 DNA: TGTGCCAGCAGTTTCCGGGCCGCATACGAGCAGTACTTC; clone size: .; V gene: TRBV6-2/TRBV6-3; D gene: .; J gene: TRBJ2-7
CDR3 protein: CASSSAKSKNIQYF; CDR3 DNA: TGTGCCAGCAGCTCAGCAAAATCCAAAAACATTCAGTACTTC; clone size: many; V gene: TRBV11-1; D gene: .; J gene: TRBJ2-4
CDR3 protein: CRGPETRTSGGGYNEQFF; CDR3 DNA: TGCAGGGGCCCTGAGACGAGGACTAGCGGCGGGGGGTACAATGAGCAGTTCTTC; clone size: .; V gene: TRBV20-1; D gene: TRBD2; J gene: TRBJ2-1
CDR3 protein: CATSDLPGRPQHF; CDR3 DNA: TGTGCCACCAGTGATTTGCCAGGGCGGCCCCAGCATTTT; clone size: few; V gene: TRBV24-1; D gene: .; J gene: TRBJ1-5
CDR3 protein: CSARDINFQETQYF; CDR3 DNA: TGCAGTGCTAGAGATATCAACTTCCAAGAGACCCAGTACTTC; clone size: few; V gene: TRBV20-1; D gene: .; J gene: TRBJ2-5
CDR3 protein: CSVEEGEEEQYF; CDR3 DNA: TGCAGCGTTGAAGAGGGGGAGGAGGAGCAGTACTTC; clone size: .; V gene: TRBV29-1; D gene: .; J gene: TRBJ2-7
CDR3 protein: CASSSSNMGLGDEQFF; CDR3 DNA: TGTGCCAGCAGCTCCTCTAATATGGGTTTAGGGGATGAGCAGTTCTTC; clone size: .; V gene: TRBV7-2; D gene: .; J gene: TRBJ2-1
CDR3 protein: CAISGGGGSTDTQYF; CDR3 DNA: TGTGCCATCAGTGGGGGAGGTGGTAGCACAGATACGCAGTATTTT; clone size: .; V gene: TRBV10-3; D gene: .; J gene: TRBJ2-3
CDR3 protein: CASSPWTSGGFVDTQYF; CDR3 DNA: TGTGCCAGCAGTCCCTGGACTAGCGGGGGGTTCGTGGATACGCAGTATTTT; clone size: .; V gene: TRBV28; D gene: TRBD2; J gene: TRBJ2-3
CDR3 protein: CASSEVAGGLNEQFF; CDR3 DNA: TGTGCCAGCAGTGAGGTAGCGGGGGGGCTGAATGAGCAGTTCTTC; clone size: once; V gene: TRBV2; D gene: TRBD2; J gene: TRBJ2-1
CDR3 protein: CASRSGTDTDTQYF; CDR3 DNA: TGTGCCAGCAGGTCCGGGACAGACACAGATACGCAGTATTTT; clone size: few; V gene: TRBV5-5; D gene: TRBD1; J gene: TRBJ2-3
CDR3 protein: CASSDYSSWEQYF; CDR3 DNA: TGTGCCAGCAGTGATTACAGCTCTTGGGAGCAGTACTTC; clone size: .; V gene: TRBV25-1; D gene: .; J gene: TRBJ2-7
CDR3 protein: CASSRLSLADMNEQFF; CDR3 DNA: TGTGCCAGCAGCCGCCTTAGTCTAGCGGACATGAATGAGCAGTTCTTC; clone size: few; V gene: TRBV3-1; D gene: TRBD2; J gene: TRBJ2-1
CDR3 protein: CASSLSPGNSPLHF; CDR3 DNA: TGTGCCAGCAGTTTATCACCAGGGAATTCACCCCTCCACTTT; clone size: .; V gene: TRBV27; D gene: .; J gene: TRBJ1-6
CDR3 protein: CSARGKAPYNEQFF; CDR3 DNA: TGCAGTGCTAGAGGAAAGGCCCCCTACAATGAGCAGTTCTTC; clone size: .; V gene: TRBV20-1; D gene: .; J gene: TRBJ2-1
CDR3 protein: CSAEGGPTDTQYF; CDR3 DNA: TGCAGTGCCGAGGGGGGGCCCACAGATACGCAGTATTTT; clone size: .; V gene: TRBV20-1; D gene: .; J gene: TRBJ2-3
CDR3 protein: CASSLSASGNTIYF; CDR3 DNA: TGCGCCAGCAGCTTGTCGGCCTCTGGAAACACCATATATTTT; clone size: few; V gene: TRBV5-1; D gene: .; J gene: TRBJ1-3
CDR3 protein: CASSVKTRSDTQYF; CDR3 DNA: TGTGCCAGCAGCGTAAAGACTCGTTCAGATACGCAGTATTTT; clone size: few; V gene: TRBV9; D gene: .; J gene: TRBJ2-3
CDR3 protein: CASSLATSGEGTQYF; CDR3 DNA: TGCGCCAGCAGCTTGGCGACTAGCGGAGAGGGGACCCAGTACTTC; clone size: .; V gene: TRBV5-1; D gene: TRBD2; J gene: TRBJ2-5
CDR3 protein: CASSPSGGLNNEQFF; CDR3 DNA: TGCGCCAGCAGCCCATCGGGGGGCTTGAACAATGAGCAGTTCTTC; clone size: few; V gene: TRBV5-1; D gene: .; J gene: TRBJ2-1
CDR3 protein: CAISATGQGIDTIYF; CDR3 DNA: TGTGCCATCAGTGCCACGGGACAGGGGATAGACACCATATATTTT; clone size: .; V gene: TRBV10-3; D gene: TRBD1; J gene: TRBJ1-3
CDR3 protein: CASSEGPLLNEKLFF; CDR3 DNA: TGTGCCAGCAGTGAAGGGCCCCTACTTAATGAAAAACTGTTTTTT; clone size: .; V gene: TRBV25-1; D gene: .; J gene: TRBJ1-4
CDR3 protein: CASVGTSGLYNEQFF; CDR3 DNA: TGTGCCAGCGTTGGGACTAGCGGATTATACAATGAGCAGTTCTTC; clone size: many; V gene: TRBV2; D gene: TRBD2; J gene: TRBJ2-1
CDR3 protein: CASSQVPGDFSYNEQFF; CDR3 DNA: TGTGCCAGCAGCCAAGTCCCGGGGGACTTCTCCTACAATGAGCAGTTCTTC; clone size: .; V gene: TRBV14; D gene: .; J gene: TRBJ2-1